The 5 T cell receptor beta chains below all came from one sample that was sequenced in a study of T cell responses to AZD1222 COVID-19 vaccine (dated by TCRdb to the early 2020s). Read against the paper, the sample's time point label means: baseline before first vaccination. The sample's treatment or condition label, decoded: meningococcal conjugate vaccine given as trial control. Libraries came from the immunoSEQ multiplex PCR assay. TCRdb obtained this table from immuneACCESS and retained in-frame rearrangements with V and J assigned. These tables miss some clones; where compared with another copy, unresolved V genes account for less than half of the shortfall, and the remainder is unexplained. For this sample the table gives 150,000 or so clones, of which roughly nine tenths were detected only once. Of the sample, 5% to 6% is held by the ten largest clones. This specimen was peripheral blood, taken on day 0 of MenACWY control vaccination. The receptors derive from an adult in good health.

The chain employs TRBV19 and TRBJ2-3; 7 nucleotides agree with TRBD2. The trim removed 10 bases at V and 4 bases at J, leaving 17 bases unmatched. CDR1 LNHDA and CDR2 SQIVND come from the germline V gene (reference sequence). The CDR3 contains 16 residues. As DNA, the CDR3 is TGTGCCACCTCCATTCTGGGGAGGGTGGTCGCAGATACGCAGTATTTT. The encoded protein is CATSILGRVVADTQYF.

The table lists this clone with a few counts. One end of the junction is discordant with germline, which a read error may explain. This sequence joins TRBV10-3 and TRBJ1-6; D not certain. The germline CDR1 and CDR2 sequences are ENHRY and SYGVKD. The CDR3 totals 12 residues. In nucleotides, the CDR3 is TGTGCCATCAGTGAGTCTAACACAGTCCGAAACTTT. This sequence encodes CAISESNTVRNF.

The CDR3: CASSIVAGGTSNTGELFF. CDR3 sequence (DNA): TGTGCCAGTAGTATAGTGGCGGGGGGCACCTCGAACACCGGGGAGCTGTTTTTT. The rearrangement uses TRBV19 and TRBJ2-2; 8 bases agree with TRBD2. Germline CDR1 and CDR2: LNHDA and SQIVND (reference sequence). The CDR3 is 18 residues long. Germline trimming cut 1 base from V and 0 bases from J; bases unmatched to any gene: 7.

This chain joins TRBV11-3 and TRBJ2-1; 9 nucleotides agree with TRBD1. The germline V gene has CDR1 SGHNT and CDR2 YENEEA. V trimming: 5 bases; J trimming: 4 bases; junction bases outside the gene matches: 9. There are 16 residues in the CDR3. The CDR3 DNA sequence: TGTGCCAGCAGCCATCTGGGACAGGGCATTTACAATGAGCAGTTCTTC. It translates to CASSHLGQGIYNEQFF.

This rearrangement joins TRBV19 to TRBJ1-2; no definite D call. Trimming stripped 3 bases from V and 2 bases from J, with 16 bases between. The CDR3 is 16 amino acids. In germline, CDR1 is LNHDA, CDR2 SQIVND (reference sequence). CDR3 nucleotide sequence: TGTGCCAGTAGTATGATGCTTTTGGCAGGAAACTATGGCTACACCTTC. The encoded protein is CASSMMLLAGNYGYTF.